Detailed here is one T cell receptor (beta chain). This sample is drawn from a study of T-cell memory formation after mild COVID-19. Background on the study: TCR clusters were mostly confined to one donor each.

5'RACE, which relied on constant-segment primers, yielded TCR alpha and TCR beta cDNA libraries carrying sample barcodes and UMIs. TCRdb re-called the 5' RACE reads with MiXCR, one entry per CDR3 protein. The sample consists of roughly 450,000 distinct CDR3 sequences, more than 15% of them appearing once. This CDR3 comprises 13 residues. Per germline, CDR1 MNHEY and CDR2 SMNVEV (reference sequence). Trimming stripped 3 bases from V and 8 bases from J, with 13 bases between. The rearrangement joins TRBV27 to TRBJ1-2, with no clear D. The receptor's source is a man aged 18-30 years who had mild COVID-19 (a few samples of this study predate the infection). Cell type and time point are not known. Source material: PBMCs or a T cell subset sorted from them (not recorded which). CDR3 loop: CASSLFGLGGYTF. CDR3 coding DNA: TGTGCCAGCAGTTTGTTTGGTTTGGGAGGCTACACCTTC.